A single sample gave rise to the 18 T cell receptor beta chains below, sequenced in a study of blood T cell repertoires in COVID-19. The assay was immunoSEQ multiplex PCR, and TCRdb's table has in-frame clones only and misses some. The table has over 100,000 clones, more than 75% seen once. The source material was peripheral blood. The receptors derive from a man aged 35-49 years with acute or convalescent COVID-19.

This clone has ten or more counts. CDR3 region: CASSVTPSGRRADTQYF. As DNA, the CDR3 is TGTGCCAGCAGCGTAACCCCTAGCGGGAGACGCGCAGATACGCAGTATTTT. The genes are TRBV9 and TRBJ2-3; TRBD2 agrees at 10 bases. V was pared by 1 base and J by 4 bases, with 9 bases of the junction left unmatched. The CDR3 extends over 17 amino acids. From germline, CDR1 is SGDLS and CDR2 YYNGEE.

This clone was found many times. The V gene is TRBV6-2 or TRBV6-3, the J gene TRBJ2-7; the match to TRBD2 covers 9 bases. The V gene end was trimmed by 4 bases and the J gene end by 3 bases; junction bases not matched to a gene: 1. The CDR3 has 13 amino acids. CDR1 is MNHEY and CDR2 is SVGEGT in the germline V gene. The CDR3 coding sequence is TGTGCCAGCAGTTTTAGCGGGGGCTACGAGCAGTACTTC. Amino acid sequence: CASSFSGGYEQYF.

The CDR3 DNA sequence: TGTGCCAGCAGGGTCGGGCGGGGGGTCTACAATGAGCAGTTCTTC. Its protein is CASRVGRGVYNEQFF. This chain connects TRBV11-1 to TRBJ2-1; 8 bases line up with TRBD2. The V segment lost 6 bases and the J segment 3 bases; nucleotides outside the gene matches: 7. Germline CDR1 and CDR2: SGHAT and FQDESV (reference sequence). The CDR3 is 15 amino acids.

The V call is TRBV10-2, the J call TRBJ1-3, with D unclear. CDR3 length equals 15 residues. V shed 0 bases and J shed 3 bases, with 9 bases lying between them. Germline CDR1 and CDR2: WSHSY and SAAADI. DNA for the CDR3: TGCGCCAGCAGTGAGTCAACAGAGAATGGAAACACCATATATTTT. It yields the protein CASSESTENGNTIYF.

V usage is TRBV10-3 and J usage is TRBJ1-1; 7 bases are shared with TRBD1. The V gene's germline CDR1 is ENHRY and CDR2 SYGVKD. This CDR3 spans 14 amino acids. The J segment lost 1 base and the V segment lost 4 bases, leaving 3 bases of the junction unmatched. The CDR3 spells CAISAGTANTEAFF. The CDR3 coding sequence is TGTGCCATCAGTGCCGGGACAGCGAACACTGAAGCTTTCTTT.

The rearrangement joins TRBV13 to TRBJ2-3, with 9 bases matching TRBD2. CDR3 length: 13 amino acids. Per germline, CDR1 PRHDT and CDR2 FYEKMQ (reference sequence). With V trimmed by 11 bases and J by 4 bases, 7 bases remained unmatched. For the CDR3, the DNA is TGTGCCGTCCGGGCTAGCGGGGCAGATACGCAGTATTTT. It encodes CAVRASGADTQYF.

This rearrangement joins TRBV5-1 to TRBJ1-2; 9 bases are shared with TRBD1. This CDR3 region has 15 residues. The germline V gene has CDR1 SGHRS and CDR2 YFSETQ. V trimming: 0 bases; J trimming: 7 bases; junction bases outside the gene matches: 7. The CDR3 coding sequence is TGCGCCAGCAGCTTGGGCGACAGGGGGAGCGGTGGCTACACCTTC. This sequence encodes CASSLGDRGSGGYTF. Full variable domain (rest looked up from reference TRBV5-1 and TRBJ1-2): KAGVTQTPRYLIKTRGQQVTLSCSPISGHRSVSWYQQTPGQGLQFLFEYFSETQRNKGNFPGRFSGRQFSNSRSEMNVSTLELGDSALYLCASSLGDRGSGGYTFGSGTRLTVV.

The J gene is TRBJ2-1, the V gene TRBV4-2; 7 nucleotides match TRBD2. In germline, CDR1 is LGHNA, CDR2 YNFKEQ. The trim removed 4 bases at V and 0 bases at J, leaving 21 bases unmatched. There are 21 residues in the CDR3. The chain's CDR3 is CASSRTTGPKERGSSYNEQFF. DNA for the CDR3: TGTGCCAGCAGCCGAACGACGGGCCCCAAGGAGCGGGGTAGCTCCTACAATGAGCAGTTCTTC.

J is TRBJ1-4 and V is TRBV5-1; TRBD1 is a possible D gene (5 bases). Germline values: CDR1 SGHRS, CDR2 YFSETQ. V lost 5 bases and J 4 bases, leaving 12 bases between the germline ends. This CDR3 is 14 amino acids long. CDR3 sequence: CASSIGEGNEKLFF. The CDR3 bases are TGCGCCAGCAGTATAGGGGAGGGTAATGAAAAACTGTTTTTT.

The V gene is TRBV7-9, the J gene TRBJ2-1; 13 bases fit TRBD2. V gave up 5 bases and J gave up 7 bases; unmatched junction bases: 8. The CDR3 is made up of 16 amino acids. Germline CDR1 is SEHNR and CDR2 is FQNEAQ (reference sequence). The CDR3 here is CASSPTSGGAGNEQFF. The CDR3 nucleotides read TGTGCCAGCAGCCCTACTAGCGGGGGGGCTGGGAATGAGCAGTTCTTC.

The chain employs TRBV19 and TRBJ1-5; 9 nucleotides match TRBD1. Germline assignment: CDR1 LNHDA and CDR2 SQIVND (reference sequence). CDR3 size: 13 residues. Trimming took 5 bases from V and 4 from J; bases not matched to a gene: 0. CDR3 in amino acids: CASSGTGNQPQHF. CDR3 DNA sequence: TGTGCCAGTAGTGGGACAGGGAATCAGCCCCAGCATTTT.

The chain employs TRBV30 and TRBJ2-7, with D possibly TRBD2 on 6 matching bases. The V end was cut by 0 bases, the J end by 2 bases, with 11 bases between. The CDR3 has 14 residues. Germline CDR1 is GTSNPN and CDR2 is SVGIG (reference sequence). The CDR3 loop reads CAWSVGGTAYEQYF. In DNA form, the CDR3 reads TGTGCCTGGAGTGTAGGCGGGACTGCCTACGAGCAGTACTTC.

CDR3 sequence (DNA): TGTGCCAGCAGCTTGGCCGGCGAGCAGTACTTC. Translated, it gives CASSLAGEQYF. The rearrangement joins TRBV5-6 to TRBJ2-7; no reliable D call. CDR1 is SGHDT, CDR2 YYEEEE, per germline. There are 11 residues in the CDR3. Trimming removed 0 bases from V and 6 bases from J, with 4 bases in between.

The chain recombines TRBV11-1 with TRBJ1-1, with 10 bases lining up with TRBD1. CDR1 and CDR2 from the germline V gene are SGHAT and FQDESV (reference sequence). CDR3 length: 14 amino acids. Trimming cost V 4 bases and J 8 bases; bases outside gene matches: 7. The CDR3 bases are TGTGCCAGCAGCTCCGGACAGGGGGAAGGGGAAGCTTTCTTT. This gives the protein CASSSGQGEGEAFF.

The chain couples TRBV29-1 to TRBJ1-2; TRBD1 agrees at 8 bases. The V and J ends lost 2 bases and 2 bases, in that order; junction bases with no gene match: 1. The CDR3 is 13 residues long. Looked up from germline, CDR1 is SQVTM and CDR2 is ANQGSEA. CDR3 DNA sequence: TGCAGCGTTGAAAGGGACAGGAACTATGGCTACACCTTC. It specifies CSVERDRNYGYTF.

The V and J genes are TRBV9 and TRBJ1-6; maybe TRBD1 (6 bases). The germline CDR1 and CDR2 sequences are SGDLS and YYNGEE. This CDR3 contains 15 residues. Trimming took off 2 bases at V and 8 bases at J, with 14 bases between the two ends. The CDR3 loop reads CASSVDTGLYSPLHF. The CDR3 nucleotides read TGTGCCAGCAGCGTGGATACAGGGCTTTATTCACCCCTCCACTTT.

The rearrangement links TRBV2 to TRBJ2-5; D gene ambiguous. The CDR3 length is 13 residues. The V gene's germline CDR1 is SNHLY and CDR2 FYNNEI. Trimming left V 2 bases short and J 3 bases short, with 7 bases between. In DNA, the CDR3 is TGTGCCAGCAGTGAACAGGCAGAAGAGACCCAGTACTTC. Translated, it gives CASSEQAEETQYF.

This chain uses TRBV7-2 with TRBJ1-1; TRBD1 is a possible D gene (5 bases). CDR1 SGHTA and CDR2 FQGNSA come from the germline V gene. V lost 1 base, J lost 7 bases, and 16 bases lay in between. The CDR3 has 15 residues. As DNA, the CDR3 is TGTGCCAGCAGCTTAGAGTCGGGCAGGGATCTTGAAGCTTTCTTT. Protein sequence: CASSLESGRDLEAFF.